What follows is one T cell receptor (beta chain) and its context. The data originate from a study of shared clonotypes between healthy human individuals. As for the study in general: A few men and a couple of women, aged 18 to 49, were donors.

In the authors' workflow: Owing to the provision of junction-only sequences devoid of quality scores by immunoSEQ, filtering differed. Assay: immunoSEQ multiplex PCR; the TCRdb copy retains only in-frame clones and omits some. V and J calls and clone size follow that table, whereas D and trimming were derived from the DNA. The sample lists roughly 110,000 clones, about 71% occurring once. CD45RO+ cells and CCR7-negative CD45RA+ TemRA cells were combined as CD8 memory. V was cut by 4 bases and J by 3 bases, with 29 bases left in between. Germline V gene data show CDR1 as SGDLS and CDR2 as YYNGEE. The CDR3 extends over 19 amino acids.

This chain joins TRBV9 and TRBJ2-7, with a possible D match to TRBD2 (6 bases). The sequenced sample was memory CD8+ T cells sorted from blood. Specified subset: CD45RO+ cells pooled with CCR7-negative TemRA cells. This TCR was recovered from a woman between 25 and 40 years old in good health. The CDR3 DNA reads as TGTGCCAGCAGCCATTACAACCCGACTAGACCGGGAGCTATCTACGAGCAGTACTTC. This sequence encodes CASSHYNPTRPGAIYEQYF. Using reference TRBV9 and TRBJ2-7 for the parts outside the CDR3, the full variable domain is DSGVTQTPKHLITATGQRVTLRCSPRSGDLSVYWYQQSLDQGLQFLIQYYNGEERAKGNILERFSAQQFPDLHSELNLSSLELGDSALYFCASSHYNPTRPGAIYEQYFGPGTRLTVT.